Presented here are 2 T cell receptor beta chains from one specimen sequenced in a study of blood T cell repertoires in COVID-19. The assay was immunoSEQ multiplex PCR, and TCRdb's table has in-frame clones only and misses some. The data show 99,000 or so clones, approximately 91% seen once. The specimen was peripheral blood. The receptors come from a human donor in a cohort sampled during active COVID-19.

The rearrangement links TRBV4-1 to TRBJ1-3, with D perhaps matching TRBD1 (6 bases). In germline, CDR1 is MGHRA, CDR2 YSYEKL. V shed 0 bases and J shed 0 bases, with 12 bases lying between them. There are 17 residues in the CDR3. The CDR3 region has the DNA TGCGCCAGCAGCCAAGATCTTAGGGGGTCCTCTGGAAACACCATATATTTT. Its translation: CASSQDLRGSSGNTIYF.

This clone was detected only once. The chain joins TRBV3-1 (or the pseudogene TRBV3-2) to TRBJ2-1, with 9 nucleotides matching TRBD2. The V gene's germline CDR1 is LGHDT and CDR2 YNNKEL (reference sequence). The CDR3 runs 13 residues. Trimming took 6 bases from V and 5 from J; bases not matched to a gene: 2. The CDR3 here is CASRTSGHNEQFF. CDR3 bases: TGTGCCAGCAGGACTAGCGGCCACAATGAGCAGTTCTTC.